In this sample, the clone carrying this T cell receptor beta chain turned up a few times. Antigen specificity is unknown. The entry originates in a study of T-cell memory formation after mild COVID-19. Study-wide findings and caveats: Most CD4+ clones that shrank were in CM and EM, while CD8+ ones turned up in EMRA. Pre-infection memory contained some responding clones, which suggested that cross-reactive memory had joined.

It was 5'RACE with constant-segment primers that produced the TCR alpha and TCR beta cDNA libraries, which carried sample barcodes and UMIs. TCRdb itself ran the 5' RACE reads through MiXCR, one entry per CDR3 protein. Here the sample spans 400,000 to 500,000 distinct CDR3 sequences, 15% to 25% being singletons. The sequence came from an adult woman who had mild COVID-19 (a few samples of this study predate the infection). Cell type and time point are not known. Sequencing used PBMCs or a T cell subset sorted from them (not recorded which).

The CDR3 nucleotides read TGTGCCACCAGCAGCATGGGTCGGGAGCTGTTTTTT. It yields the protein CATSSMGRELFF. The chain is built from TRBV15 and TRBJ2-2, with D unresolved. This CDR3 is built from 12 residues. Germline V lookup: CDR1 LNHNV, CDR2 YYDKDF (reference sequence). Trimming removed 3 bases at V and 9 bases at J, with 8 bases between.